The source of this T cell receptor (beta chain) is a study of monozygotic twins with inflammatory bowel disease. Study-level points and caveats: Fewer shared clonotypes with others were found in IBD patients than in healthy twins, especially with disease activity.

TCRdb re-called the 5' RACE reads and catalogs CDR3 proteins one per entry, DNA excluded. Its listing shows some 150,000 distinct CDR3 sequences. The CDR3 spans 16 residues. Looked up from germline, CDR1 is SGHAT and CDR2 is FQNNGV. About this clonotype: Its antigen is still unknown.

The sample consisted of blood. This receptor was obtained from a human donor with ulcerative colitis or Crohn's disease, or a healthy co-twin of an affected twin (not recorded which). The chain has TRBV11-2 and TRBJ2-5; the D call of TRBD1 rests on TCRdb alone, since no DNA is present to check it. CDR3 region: CASSGVGTGDWETQYF.